This T cell receptor (beta chain) emerged from a study of human T cells and chemical hapten exposure. Whole-study findings and limits: Unchanged with DPC sensitization were TCRs above 1 in 1000 frequency. Expanded TCRs clustered into significantly more large CDR3 similarity groups than controls, the analysis revealed.

The time point is: patch test 2, 6 weeks after DPC sensitization. Treatment given: therapeutic diphenylcyclopropenone sensitization with weekly scalp DPC. Whole blood that had not been fractionated was the source of extracted total RNA. TCRdb independently ran MiXCR on the RACE reads; one entry per CDR3 protein. The table lists a few hundred thousand distinct CDR3 sequences, about 6% of them singletons, with more than 5.5% in the top ten. The V gene's germline CDR1 is ENHRY and CDR2 SYGVKD. The CDR3 runs 16 residues. The V end lost 3 bases, the J end lost 3 bases, and 18 bases lay between the germline ends. In the case of this clonotype: Its antigen is undetermined.

Sequences were derived from whole blood, sampled in connection with sensitization to the hapten diphenylcyclopropenone (DPC). The chain combines TRBV10-3 with TRBJ2-7; D might be TRBD1 (5 bases). The receptor was isolated from a woman younger than 35 with alopecia areata. Some clones in this sample may be carry-over from other donors' samples. The CDR3 spells CAISDSGKGPNYEQYF. The CDR3 DNA sequence: TGTGCCATCAGTGATTCTGGGAAGGGGCCCAACTACGAGCAGTACTTC.